This TCR beta chain was captured in a study of early T cells in non-severe SARS-CoV-2 infection. A few counts support this clonotype. Via MiXCR, TCRdb re-called the 5' RACE reads, giving one row per CDR3 protein. The table records some 70,000 distinct CDR3 sequences, 4.9% of them present only once. With 3 bases removed from V and 4 bases from J, the gap between germline ends came to 16 bases. The CDR3 totals 15 residues. Germline CDR1 and CDR2: SGHNT and YYREEE (reference sequence). The sequencing input was whole blood. The chain recombines TRBV5-4 with TRBJ1-2; D gene uncertain. This TCR came from an adult who was a healthcare worker with PCR-confirmed SARS-CoV-2 infection or an uninfected control (not recorded which). The DNA of the CDR3 is TGTGCCAGCAGCTCGGATCCATTAGCTAGCTATGGCTACACCTTC. Its translation is CASSSDPLASYGYTF.